Presented here are 5 T cell receptor beta chains from one specimen sequenced in a study of human T cells and chemical hapten exposure. As for time point: patch test 1, 2 weeks after DPC sensitization. Treatment given: therapeutic diphenylcyclopropenone sensitization with weekly scalp DPC. TCRdb itself ran the RACE reads through MiXCR, one entry per CDR3 protein. The profile shows around 99,000 distinct CDR3 sequences, 9.5% to 15% of them singletons. Sample: whole blood, taken in connection with sensitization to the hapten diphenylcyclopropenone (DPC). Source of these receptors: a woman in her thirties or forties with alopecia areata. Some clones in this sample may be carry-over from other donors' samples.

This clonotype has only a few counts. This chain links TRBV20-1 with TRBJ2-1; 8 bases are a match to TRBD2. CDR1 DFQATT and CDR2 SNEGSKA come from the germline V gene (reference sequence). After removal of 3 bases from V and 0 bases from J, the junction contained 7 bases not matched to a gene. The CDR3 spans 16 residues. This CDR3 reads CSARLRSGSSYNEQFF. Written as DNA, the CDR3 is TGCAGTGCTAGGCTCCGGAGCGGGAGCTCCTACAATGAGCAGTTCTTC.

The chain uses TRBV4-3 and TRBJ1-1; no clear D gene. The CDR3 has 14 residues. Trimming shortened V by 0 bases and J by 2 bases, and 7 bases separated the two germline ends. The germline V gene has CDR1 LGHNA and CDR2 YSLEER. CDR3 protein: CASSQDWSNTEAFF. CDR3 in DNA: TGCGCCAGCAGCCAAGATTGGAGCAACACTGAAGCTTTCTTT.

This rearrangement joins TRBV20-1 to TRBJ1-2; unclear D gene. Germline CDR1 and CDR2: DFQATT and SNEGSKA (reference sequence). The germline V and J ends were trimmed by 5 bases and 4 bases, with 14 bases remaining between them. The CDR3 totals 13 residues. The CDR3 sequence is CSAESGPFYGYTF. In nucleotides, the CDR3 is TGCAGTGCTGAGAGCGGGCCTTTCTATGGCTACACCTTC.

This clonotype was seen a handful of times. The CDR3 spells CASSSASGANVLTF. CDR3 nucleotides: TGTGCCAGCAGTTCGGCTTCTGGGGCCAACGTCCTGACTTTC. The chain carries TRBV6-2 or TRBV6-3 and TRBJ2-6; D unresolved. V was clipped by 4 bases and J by 1 base, with 5 bases between them. The CDR3 spans 14 residues. Germline V gene data show CDR1 as MNHEY and CDR2 as SVGEGT.

This clonotype was seen ten or more times. The chain recombines TRBV12-3 or TRBV12-4 with TRBJ2-1; D possibly corresponds to TRBD1 (7 bases). Trimming stripped 1 base from V and 4 bases from J, with 17 bases between. The CDR3 loop spans 17 amino acids. The CDR3 sequence is CASSLVGGTEEYNEQFF. CDR3 in DNA: TGTGCCAGCAGTTTAGTTGGGGGGACAGAAGAATACAATGAGCAGTTCTTC.